This TCR beta chain was sequenced in a study of blood T cell repertoires in COVID-19. V was clipped by 3 bases and J by 6 bases, with 8 bases between them. Germline CDR1 and CDR2: SGHNT and YYREEE (reference sequence). The CDR3 is made up of 12 amino acids. Profiling relied on immunoSEQ multiplex PCR, and the TCRdb table lists in-frame clones only, not all of them. The sample includes approximately 340,000 clones, around 82% of them seen just once. Sample: peripheral blood. The TCR originated in a young man with active or convalescent COVID-19. V and J are TRBV5-4 and TRBJ2-3, with D hard to call. The CDR3 DNA is TGTGCCAGCAGCTCTAACTTGGATACGCAGTATTTT. Translating it yields CASSSNLDTQYF.